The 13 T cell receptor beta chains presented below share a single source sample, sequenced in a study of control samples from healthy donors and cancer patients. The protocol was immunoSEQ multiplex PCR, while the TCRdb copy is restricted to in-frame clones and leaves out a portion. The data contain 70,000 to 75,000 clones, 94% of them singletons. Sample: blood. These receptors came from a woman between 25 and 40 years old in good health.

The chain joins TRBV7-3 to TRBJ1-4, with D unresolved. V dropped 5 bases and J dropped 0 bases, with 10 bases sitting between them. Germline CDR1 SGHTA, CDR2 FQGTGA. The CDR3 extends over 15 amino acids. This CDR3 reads CASSIQKATNEKLFF. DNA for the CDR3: TGTGCCAGCAGCATACAGAAAGCAACTAATGAAAAACTGTTTTTT.

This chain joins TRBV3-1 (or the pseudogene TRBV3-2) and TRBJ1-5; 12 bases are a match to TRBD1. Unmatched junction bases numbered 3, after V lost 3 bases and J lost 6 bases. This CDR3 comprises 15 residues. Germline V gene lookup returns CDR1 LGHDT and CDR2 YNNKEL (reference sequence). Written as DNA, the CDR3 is TGTGCCAGCAGCCAGGGACAGGGGGCTGGTCAGCCCCAGCATTTT. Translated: CASSQGQGAGQPQHF.

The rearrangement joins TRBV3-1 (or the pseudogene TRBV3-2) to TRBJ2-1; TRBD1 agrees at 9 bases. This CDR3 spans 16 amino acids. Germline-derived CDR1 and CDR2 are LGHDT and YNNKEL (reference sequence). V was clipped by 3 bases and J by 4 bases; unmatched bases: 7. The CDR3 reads CASSHPSGTGYNEQFF. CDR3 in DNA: TGTGCCAGCAGCCACCCCTCCGGGACAGGGTACAATGAGCAGTTCTTC.

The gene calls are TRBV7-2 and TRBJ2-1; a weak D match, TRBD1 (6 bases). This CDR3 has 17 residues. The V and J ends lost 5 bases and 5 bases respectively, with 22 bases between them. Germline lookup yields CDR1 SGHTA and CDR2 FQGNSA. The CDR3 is CASSPRGLRGRNNEQFF. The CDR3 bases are TGTGCCAGCAGCCCCAGGGGCCTTCGAGGACGCAACAATGAGCAGTTCTTC.

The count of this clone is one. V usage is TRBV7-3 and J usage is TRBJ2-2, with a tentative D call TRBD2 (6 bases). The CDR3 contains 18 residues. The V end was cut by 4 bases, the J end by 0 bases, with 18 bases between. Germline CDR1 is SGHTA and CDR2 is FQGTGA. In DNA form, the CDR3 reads TGTGCCAGCAGCTCCAACCCCATGGCGGGGTCGAACACCGGGGAGCTGTTTTTT. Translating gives CASSSNPMAGSNTGELFF. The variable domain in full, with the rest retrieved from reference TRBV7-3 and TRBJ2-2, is GAGVSQTPSNKVTEKGKYVELRCDPISGHTALYWYRQSLGQGPEFLIYFQGTGAADDSGLPNDRFFAVRPEGSVSTLKIQRTERGDSAVYLCASSSNPMAGSNTGELFFGEGSRLTVL.

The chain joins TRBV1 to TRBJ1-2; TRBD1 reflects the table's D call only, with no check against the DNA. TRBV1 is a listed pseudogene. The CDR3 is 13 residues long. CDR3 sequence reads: CTSSQRTGNGYTF. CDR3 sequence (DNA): TGCACCAGCAGCCAGCGTACAGGGAACGGCTACACCTTC.

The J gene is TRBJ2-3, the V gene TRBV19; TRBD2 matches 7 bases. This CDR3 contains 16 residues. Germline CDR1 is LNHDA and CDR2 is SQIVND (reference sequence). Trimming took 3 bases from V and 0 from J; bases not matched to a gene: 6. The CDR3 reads CASSISASGSTDTQYF. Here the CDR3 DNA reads TGTGCCAGTAGTATTAGCGCTAGCGGTAGCACAGATACGCAGTATTTT.

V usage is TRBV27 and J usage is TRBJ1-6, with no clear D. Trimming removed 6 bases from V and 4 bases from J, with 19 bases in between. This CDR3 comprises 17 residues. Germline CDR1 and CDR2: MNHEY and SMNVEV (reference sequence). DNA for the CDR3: TGTGCCAGCAGCCAAACCCCCCCGGCAGGATATAATTCACCCCTCCACTTT. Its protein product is CASSQTPPAGYNSPLHF.

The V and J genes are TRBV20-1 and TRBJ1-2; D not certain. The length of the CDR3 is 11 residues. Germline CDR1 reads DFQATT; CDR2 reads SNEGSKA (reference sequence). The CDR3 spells CSSEGLYGYTF. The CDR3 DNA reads TGCTCCTCGGAAGGTCTCTATGGCTACACCTTC.

CDR3 region: CASRLRTVNTGELFF. The CDR3, as DNA: TGTGCCAGCAGACTGCGGACAGTGAACACCGGGGAGCTGTTTTTT. This rearrangement joins TRBV7-2 to TRBJ2-2, with D maybe TRBD1 (6 bases). V lost 6 bases and J lost 1, with 12 bases in between. Germline V CDR1 and CDR2: SGHTA, FQGNSA. This CDR3 is built from 15 residues.

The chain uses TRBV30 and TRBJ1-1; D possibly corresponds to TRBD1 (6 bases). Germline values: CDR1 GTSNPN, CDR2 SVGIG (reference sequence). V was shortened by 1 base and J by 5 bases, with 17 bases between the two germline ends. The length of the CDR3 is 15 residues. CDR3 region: CAWSGRGGRITEAFF. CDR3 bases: TGTGCCTGGAGTGGCCGGGGGGGGCGGATTACTGAAGCTTTCTTT.

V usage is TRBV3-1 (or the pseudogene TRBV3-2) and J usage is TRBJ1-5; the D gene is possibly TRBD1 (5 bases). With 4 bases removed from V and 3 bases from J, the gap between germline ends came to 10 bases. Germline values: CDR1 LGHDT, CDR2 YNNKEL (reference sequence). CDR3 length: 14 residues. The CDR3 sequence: CASSRGGFNQPQHF. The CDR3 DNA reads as TGTGCCAGCAGCCGGGGGGGTTTCAATCAGCCCCAGCATTTT.

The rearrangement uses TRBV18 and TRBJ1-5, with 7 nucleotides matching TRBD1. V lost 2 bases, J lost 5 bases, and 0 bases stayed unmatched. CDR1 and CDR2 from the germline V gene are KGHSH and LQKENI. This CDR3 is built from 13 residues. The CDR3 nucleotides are TGTGCCAGCTCACCAGACAGGGATCAGCCCCAGCATTTT. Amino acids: CASSPDRDQPQHF.